The 17 T cell receptor beta chains below come from one sample, sequenced in a study of blood T cell repertoires in COVID-19. Assay used: immunoSEQ multiplex PCR; TCRdb lists only in-frame clones, some missing. The repertoire holds about 70,000 clones, with over 70% as singletons. The sequenced material came from peripheral blood. The receptors were gathered from a man in his sixties or seventies who had recovered from COVID-19.

CDR3 in amino acids: CASMGGDTQYF. The CDR3, as DNA: TGTGCCAGTATGGGGGGAGATACGCAGTATTTT. The rearrangement uses TRBV19 and TRBJ2-3; D is possibly TRBD2 (6 bases). CDR1 LNHDA and CDR2 SQIVND come from the germline V gene (reference sequence). This CDR3 is 11 amino acids long. V was cut by 7 bases and J by 5 bases, with 7 bases left in between.

The rearrangement joins TRBV7-2 to TRBJ2-5; the match to TRBD2 covers 12 bases. There are 16 residues in the CDR3. Germline V lookup: CDR1 SGHTA, CDR2 FQGNSA. V shed 5 bases, J shed 4 bases, and the junction held 8 bases outside the gene matches. The CDR3 DNA is TGTGCCAGCAGCCCGTCACTAGCGGGAGGACGAGAGACCCAGTACTTC. The encoded protein is CASSPSLAGGRETQYF.

The chain uses TRBV18 and TRBJ2-3, with 7 bases that match TRBD2. The CDR3 is made up of 11 amino acids. Germline CDR1 and CDR2: KGHSH and LQKENI. V dropped 3 bases and J dropped 10; count of bases not matched to a gene: 1. CDR3 sequence: CASSPGGAQYF. The CDR3 DNA follows: TGTGCCAGCTCACCGGGGGGGGCGCAGTATTTT.

CDR3 sequence (DNA): TGTGCCAGCAGTTACTTGGGCAACACTGAAGCTTTCTTT. Its protein product is CASSYLGNTEAFF. The rearrangement joins TRBV6-2 or TRBV6-3 to TRBJ1-1; D gene ambiguous. Germline loops: CDR1 MNHEY, CDR2 SVGEGT. CDR3 length: 13 residues. V lost 1 base, J lost 2 bases, and 5 bases lay in between.

The gene calls are TRBV23-1 and TRBJ1-1; possible D gene TRBD1, 5 bases. TRBV23-1 is flagged as an ORF with uncertain function. The CDR3 runs to 14 residues. Trimming took off 6 bases at V and 4 bases at J, with 15 bases between the two ends. The CDR3 spells CASRPAGRGTEAFF. Here the CDR3 DNA reads TGCGCCAGCAGGCCTGCGGGGCGCGGCACTGAAGCTTTCTTT.

J is TRBJ1-3 and V is TRBV27; TRBD1 agrees at 7 bases. V lost 8 bases and J lost 0; bases outside the gene matches: 4. The CDR3 totals 14 residues. Germline lookup yields CDR1 MNHEY and CDR2 SMNVEV (reference sequence). CDR3 bases: TGTGCCAGCCAGGACAGGTACTCTGGAAACACCATATATTTT. Its protein product is CASQDRYSGNTIYF.

The CDR3 region has the DNA TGTGCCACCAGCTCACTGAAGCACACCATATATTTT. Its translation: CATSSLKHTIYF. This chain uses TRBV15 with TRBJ1-3; D is unresolved. The CDR3 sequence is 12 residues long. Between the trimmed V and J ends, which lost 5 bases and 8 bases, there was a span of 10 bases. Germline loops: CDR1 LNHNV, CDR2 YYDKDF (reference sequence).

This clone has a single count. The CDR3 region has the DNA TGTGCCTGGAGTCAGGCCCCCGAGCGGAATGAGCAGTTCTTC. Its protein is CAWSQAPERNEQFF. This chain links TRBV30 with TRBJ2-1; D might be TRBD2 (5 bases). The germline V and J ends were trimmed by 2 bases and 7 bases, with 15 bases remaining between them. Germline lookup yields CDR1 GTSNPN and CDR2 SVGIG (reference sequence). The CDR3 runs 14 residues.

This clone has just one count. The chain's CDR3 is CASSSGQGNNSPLHF. The CDR3 bases are TGTGCCAGCAGCTCAGGACAGGGAAATAATTCACCCCTCCACTTT. The V gene is TRBV7-8, the J gene TRBJ1-6; TRBD1 matches at 8 bases. Germline CDR1 and CDR2: SGHVS and FQNEAQ. CDR3 size: 15 residues. The ends lost 4 bases at V and 5 bases at J; junction bases unmatched: 4.

The chain uses TRBV6-5 and TRBJ2-3; 10 nucleotides align to TRBD2. In germline, CDR1 is MNHEY, CDR2 SVGAGI. Trimming removed 7 bases from V and 10 bases from J; junction bases left unmatched: 14. This CDR3 has 15 amino acids. This CDR3 reads CASTPSGGSGRSQYF. The CDR3 nucleotides are TGTGCCAGCACCCCCTCGGGGGGTAGCGGGAGGTCGCAGTATTTT.

The chain carries TRBV7-2 and TRBJ1-1; 9 nucleotides agree with TRBD1. The length of the CDR3 is 14 residues. Trimming at V came to 4 bases and at J to 3 bases, leaving 3 bases not matched to a gene. CDR1 is SGHTA, CDR2 FQGNSA, per germline. The CDR3 nucleotides are TGTGCCAGCAGCTCCTGGACAGGGGACACTGAAGCTTTCTTT. Amino acids: CASSSWTGDTEAFF.

The chain recombines TRBV5-6 with TRBJ2-5; D is perhaps TRBD2 (7 bases). The CDR3 extends over 15 amino acids. V lost 6 bases, J lost 5 bases, and 20 bases lay in between. Germline loops: CDR1 SGHDT, CDR2 YYEEEE. Here the CDR3 reads CASTLGGGGAETQYF. DNA of the CDR3: TGTGCCAGCACCCTCGGTGGAGGGGGGGCGGAGACCCAGTACTTC.

This chain uses TRBV25-1 with TRBJ1-5; no reliable D call. The CDR3 extends over 14 amino acids. Per the germline V gene, CDR1 is MGHDK and CDR2 is SYGVNS. The ends were cut back, 0 bases at V and 1 base at J, with 4 bases in the middle. Here the CDR3 reads CASSEYGSNQPQHF. The DNA of the CDR3 is TGTGCCAGCAGTGAATATGGCAGCAATCAGCCCCAGCATTTT.

V gene TRBV29-1 combines with J gene TRBJ2-5; 8 bases agree with TRBD2. Per the germline V gene, CDR1 is SQVTM and CDR2 is ANQGSEA. V trimming: 7 bases; J trimming: 5 bases; junction bases outside the gene matches: 15. The CDR3 spans 15 residues. The CDR3 DNA sequence: TGCAGCGGGGTTCCACTAGCGGCGATCGGGGAGACCCAGTACTTC. This translates into CSGVPLAAIGETQYF.

CDR3 in DNA: TGTGCCTGGTCGGAGGGCCGATACCGGGTACCCCTCCACTTT. Its protein product is CAWSEGRYRVPLHF. The chain carries TRBV30 and TRBJ1-6; D is undetermined. Germline assignment: CDR1 GTSNPN and CDR2 SVGIG (reference sequence). The CDR3 spans 14 residues. The V end lost 5 bases, the J end lost 12 bases, and 20 bases lay between the germline ends.

The genes are TRBV18 and TRBJ1-1; D unclear. The CDR3 is 12 residues long. The V and J ends lost 2 bases and 12 bases respectively, with 13 bases between them. Germline CDR1 is KGHSH and CDR2 is LQKENI. The CDR3 sequence: CASSPGEGETFF. CDR3 nucleotide sequence: TGTGCCAGCTCACCAGGGGAGGGAGAGACTTTCTTT.

The rearrangement uses TRBV28 and TRBJ1-5; 10 nucleotides match TRBD1. CDR1 is MDHEN and CDR2 is SYDVKM in the germline V gene. The CDR3 totals 14 residues. The V gene end was trimmed by 4 bases and the J gene end by 5 bases; junction bases not matched to a gene: 2. Here the CDR3 reads CASSSGQGDQPQHF. The CDR3 DNA follows: TGTGCCAGCAGTTCCGGACAGGGGGATCAGCCCCAGCATTTT.